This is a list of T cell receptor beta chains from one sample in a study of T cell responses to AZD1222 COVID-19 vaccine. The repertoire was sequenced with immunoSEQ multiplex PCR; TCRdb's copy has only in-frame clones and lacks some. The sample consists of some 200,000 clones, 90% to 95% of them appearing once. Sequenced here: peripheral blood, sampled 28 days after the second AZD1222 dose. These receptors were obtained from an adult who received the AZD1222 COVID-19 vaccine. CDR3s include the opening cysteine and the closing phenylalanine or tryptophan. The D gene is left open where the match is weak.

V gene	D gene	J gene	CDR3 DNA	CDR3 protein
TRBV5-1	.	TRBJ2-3	TGCGCCAGCAGCGGACAGTTGGGGCAGGCAGATACGCAGTATTTT	CASSGQLGQADTQYF
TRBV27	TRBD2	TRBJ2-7	TGTGCCAGCAGTTCAGGACTAGCCTACGAGCAGTACTTC	CASSSGLAYEQYF
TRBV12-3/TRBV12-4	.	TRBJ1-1	TGTGCCAGCAGGGTGACAGCACGGAATGAAGCTTTCTTT	CASRVTARNEAFF
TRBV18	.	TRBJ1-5	TGTGCCAGCTCCCCAGGTGGCGAAGGGCCCCAGCATTTT	CASSPGGEGPQHF
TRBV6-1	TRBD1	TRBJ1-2	TGTGCCAGCAGTGCAACCAGGGGGCGCGGATCCTTTTCAGGCTACACCTTC	CASSATRGRGSFSGYTF
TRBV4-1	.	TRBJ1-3	TGCGCCAGCAGTGGCTCTGGAAACACCATATATTTT	CASSGSGNTIYF
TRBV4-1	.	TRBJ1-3	TGCGCCAGCAGCCGGAACCCACAGTCATCTGGGTCTGGAAACACCATATATTTT	CASSRNPQSSGSGNTIYF
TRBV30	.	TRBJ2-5	TGTGCCTGGAGTGCAATTGGGCCCCCGAGGGCGTACCAAGAGACCCAGTACTTC	CAWSAIGPPRAYQETQYF
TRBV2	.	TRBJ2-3	TGTGCCAGCACCACTAGGAGGGGTACGCAGTATTTT	CASTTRRGTQYF
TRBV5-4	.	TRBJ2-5	TGTGCCAGCAGCCTGGGGGGCGTACAAGAGACCCAGTACTTC	CASSLGGVQETQYF
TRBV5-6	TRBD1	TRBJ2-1	TGTGCCAGCAGTTCCCGACAGGGGCAGTTCTTC	CASSSRQGQFF
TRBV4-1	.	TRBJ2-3	TGCGCCAGCAGCCAAGGGGGGTGGAGTACGCAGTATTTT	CASSQGGWSTQYF
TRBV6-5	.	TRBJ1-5	TGTGCCAGCAGTACAGGGAATCAGCCCCAGCATTTT	CASSTGNQPQHF
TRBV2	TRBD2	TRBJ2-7	TGTGCCAGCAGTGAGGGGGGAGGGTCCCCATCCTACGAGCAGTACTTC	CASSEGGGSPSYEQYF
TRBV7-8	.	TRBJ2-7	TGTGCCAGCAGCTATACCGGAGGGTTGGATAAGCAGTACTTC	CASSYTGGLDKQYF
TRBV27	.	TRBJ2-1	TGTGCCAGCAGTTTTGGGGGGCTCTCCTACAATGAGCAGTTCTTC	CASSFGGLSYNEQFF